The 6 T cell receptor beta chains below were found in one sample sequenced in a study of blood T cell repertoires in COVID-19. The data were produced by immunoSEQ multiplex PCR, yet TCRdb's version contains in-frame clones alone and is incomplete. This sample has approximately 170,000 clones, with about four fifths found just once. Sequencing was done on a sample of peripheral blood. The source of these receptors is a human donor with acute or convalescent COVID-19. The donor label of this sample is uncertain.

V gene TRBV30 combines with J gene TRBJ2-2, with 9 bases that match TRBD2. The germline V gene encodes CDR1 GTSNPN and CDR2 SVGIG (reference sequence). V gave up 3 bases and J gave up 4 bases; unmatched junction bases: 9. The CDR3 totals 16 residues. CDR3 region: CAWSRPGSGSTGELFF. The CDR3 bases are TGTGCCTGGAGCCGCCCGGGTAGCGGGAGCACCGGGGAGCTGTTTTTT.

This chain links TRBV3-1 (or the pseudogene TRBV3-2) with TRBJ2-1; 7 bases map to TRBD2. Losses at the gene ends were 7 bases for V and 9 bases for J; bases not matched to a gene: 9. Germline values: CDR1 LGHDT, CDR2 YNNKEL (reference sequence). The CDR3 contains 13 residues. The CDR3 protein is CASTDLAAIEQFF. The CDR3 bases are TGTGCCAGCACGGACCTAGCGGCGATTGAGCAGTTCTTC.

The CDR3 bases are TGTGCCAGCAATAGCCTCAACTATGGCTACACCTTC. This translates into CASNSLNYGYTF. The genes are TRBV2 and TRBJ1-2; D gene uncertain. V dropped 7 bases and J dropped 2 bases, with 8 bases sitting between them. From germline, CDR1 is SNHLY and CDR2 FYNNEI. This CDR3 is 12 amino acids long.

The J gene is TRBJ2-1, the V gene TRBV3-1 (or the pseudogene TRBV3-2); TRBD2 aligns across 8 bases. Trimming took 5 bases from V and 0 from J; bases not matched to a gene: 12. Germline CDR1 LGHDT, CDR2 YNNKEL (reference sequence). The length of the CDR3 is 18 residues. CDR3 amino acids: CASSSFGAGGSSYNEQFF. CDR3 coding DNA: TGTGCCAGCAGCTCATTCGGGGCGGGGGGCAGCTCCTACAATGAGCAGTTCTTC.

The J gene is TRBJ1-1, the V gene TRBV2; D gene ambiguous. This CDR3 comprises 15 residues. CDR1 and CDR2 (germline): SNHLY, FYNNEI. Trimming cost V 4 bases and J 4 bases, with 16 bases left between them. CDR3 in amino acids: CASSASGKVSTEAFF. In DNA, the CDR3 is TGTGCCAGCAGTGCAAGCGGGAAGGTCAGCACTGAAGCTTTCTTT.

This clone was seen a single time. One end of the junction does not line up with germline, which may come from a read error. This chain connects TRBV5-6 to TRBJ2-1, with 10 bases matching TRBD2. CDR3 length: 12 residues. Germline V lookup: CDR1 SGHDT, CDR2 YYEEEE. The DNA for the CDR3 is TGTGCCAGCAGCCTGGAACTAGCGGGGAAAGTCTTC. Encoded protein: CASSLELAGKVF.